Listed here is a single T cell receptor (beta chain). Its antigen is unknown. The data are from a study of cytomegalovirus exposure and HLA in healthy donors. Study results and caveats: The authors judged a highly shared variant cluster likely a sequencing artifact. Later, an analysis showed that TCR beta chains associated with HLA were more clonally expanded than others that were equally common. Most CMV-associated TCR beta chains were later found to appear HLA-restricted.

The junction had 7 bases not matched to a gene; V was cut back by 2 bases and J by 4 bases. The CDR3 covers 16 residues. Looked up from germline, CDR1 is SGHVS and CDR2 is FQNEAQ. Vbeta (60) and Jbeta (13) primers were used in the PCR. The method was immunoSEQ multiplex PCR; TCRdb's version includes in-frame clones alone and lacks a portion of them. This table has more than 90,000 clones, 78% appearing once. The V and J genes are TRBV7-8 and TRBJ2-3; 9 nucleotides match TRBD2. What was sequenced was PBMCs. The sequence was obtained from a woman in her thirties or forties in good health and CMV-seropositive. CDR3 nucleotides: TGTGCCAGCAGCTTACCCCCTAGCGGGAACGCAGATACGCAGTATTTT. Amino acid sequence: CASSLPPSGNADTQYF.